This T cell receptor (beta chain) was captured in a study of blood T cell repertoires in COVID-19. There are a few counts of this clone. Clones were read by immunoSEQ multiplex PCR, and TCRdb kept only the in-frame ones, dropping some. The sample lists 90,000 to 150,000 clones; more than 60% were seen once. The CDR3 runs 16 residues. Trimming pared 1 base from V and 2 bases from J, leaving 15 bases between. Germline CDR1 GTSNPN, CDR2 SVGIG (reference sequence). This clonotype was obtained from a man between 65 and 79 years old with acute or convalescent COVID-19. J is TRBJ2-1 and V is TRBV30; D is undetermined. Sample: peripheral blood. Here the CDR3 DNA reads TGTGCCTGGAGTGGAGGAGTCTTAGCCGCCTACAATGAGCAGTTCTTC. Translated, it gives CAWSGGVLAAYNEQFF.